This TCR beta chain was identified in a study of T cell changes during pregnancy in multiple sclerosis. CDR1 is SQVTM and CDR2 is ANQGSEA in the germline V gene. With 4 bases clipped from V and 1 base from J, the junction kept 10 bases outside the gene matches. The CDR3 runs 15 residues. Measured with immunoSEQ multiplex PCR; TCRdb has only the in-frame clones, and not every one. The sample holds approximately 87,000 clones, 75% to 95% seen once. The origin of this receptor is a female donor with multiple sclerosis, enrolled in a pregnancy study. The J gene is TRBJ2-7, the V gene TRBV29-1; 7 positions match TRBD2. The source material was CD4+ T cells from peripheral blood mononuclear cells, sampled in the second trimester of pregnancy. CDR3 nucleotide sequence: TGCAGCGTTGTGGTTTGGCGGGAGAGGTCCTACGAGCAGTACTTC. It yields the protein CSVVVWRERSYEQYF.